The 16 T cell receptor beta chains presented below share a single source sample, sequenced in a study of human T cells and chemical hapten exposure. MiXCR was run by TCRdb on the RACE reads, yielding one entry per CDR3 protein. The data hold some 94,000 distinct CDR3 sequences, with 9.5% to 15% observed a single time. Time point defined: patch test 1, 2 weeks after DPC sensitization. Specified treatment: therapeutic diphenylcyclopropenone sensitization with weekly scalp DPC. The sequences come from whole blood, collected in connection with sensitization to the hapten diphenylcyclopropenone (DPC). These TCRs come from a woman in her thirties or forties with alopecia areata. Some clones in this sample may be carry-over from other donors' samples.

This clonotype was detected only a few times. The chain combines TRBV18 with TRBJ1-1; perhaps TRBD1 as D (6 bases). This CDR3 contains 14 residues. In germline, CDR1 is KGHSH, CDR2 LQKENI. The V and J ends lost 1 base and 4 bases respectively, with 10 bases between them. The CDR3, as DNA: TGTGCCAGCTCACCACGATTGGACAGCACTGAAGCTTTCTTT. Its protein product is CASSPRLDSTEAFF.

This chain connects TRBV10-3 to TRBJ1-3; unclear D gene. The CDR3 is 14 amino acids. Germline loops: CDR1 ENHRY, CDR2 SYGVKD. Trimming left V 3 bases short and J 1 base short, with 7 bases between. The CDR3 spells CAISDGQSGNTIYF. The CDR3, as DNA: TGTGCCATCAGTGATGGGCAATCTGGAAACACCATATATTTT.

Turning to this clonotype: A single base separates this from a much larger clone, so it may be a read error. Because the CDR3's place on the DNA is in doubt, the DNA is left out and the CDR3 is given as listed by TCRdb. The chain employs TRBV15 and TRBJ2-2; TRBD2, the table's D call, lacks a check against the DNA. Germline CDR1 and CDR2: LNHNV and YYDKDF (reference sequence). The CDR3 spans 16 amino acids, including both terminal residues. CDR3 residues: CATSRGVGSGTGEPFF.

The sample holds a few counts of this clonotype. The gene calls are TRBV7-6 and TRBJ2-1; 10 bases map to TRBD2. V was pared by 5 bases and J by 2 bases, with 15 bases of the junction left unmatched. Germline V gives CDR1 SGHVS, CDR2 FNYEAQ. The CDR3 length is 19 residues. The CDR3 protein is CASSGGLADPQGPYNEQFF. As DNA, the CDR3 is TGTGCCAGCAGCGGAGGACTAGCGGACCCACAGGGCCCCTACAATGAGCAGTTCTTC.

This clonotype turned up a few times. The chain has TRBV2 and TRBJ2-1; 10 nucleotides line up with TRBD1. V lost 8 bases to trimming and J lost 3 bases; unmatched junction nucleotides: 1. Germline assignment: CDR1 SNHLY and CDR2 FYNNEI. The CDR3 runs to 13 residues. The CDR3 coding sequence is TGTGCCAGCCGGGACAGGGGCTACAATGAGCAGTTCTTC. It codes for CASRDRGYNEQFF.

This clonotype was recorded a few times. The chain carries TRBV11-2 and TRBJ2-1; TRBD1 agrees at 9 bases. Losses at the gene ends were 3 bases for V and 11 bases for J; bases not matched to a gene: 5. This CDR3 is built from 13 residues. Germline V gene data show CDR1 as SGHAT and CDR2 as FQNNGV. CDR3 in DNA: TGTGCCAGCAGCTTTACCGGGACAGGGCAGCAGTTCTTC. Translating gives CASSFTGTGQQFF.

This rearrangement joins TRBV7-8 to TRBJ1-3; D may be TRBD1 (6 bases). Trimming left V 6 bases short and J 9 bases short, with 33 bases between. There are 19 residues in the CDR3. Looked up from germline, CDR1 is SGHVS and CDR2 is FQNEAQ. The CDR3 loop is CASSPRNWGGGIRMGTIYF. In DNA form, the CDR3 reads TGTGCCAGCAGTCCCCGCAATTGGGGAGGGGGGATAAGAATGGGCACCATATATTTT.

The chain joins TRBV5-4 to TRBJ2-6; D unresolved. With 4 bases removed from V and 0 bases from J, the gap between germline ends came to 11 bases. The CDR3 extends over 16 amino acids. Germline CDR1 is SGHNT and CDR2 is YYREEE (reference sequence). CDR3 sequence: CASSLASSSGANVLTF. CDR3 sequence (DNA): TGTGCCAGCAGCCTGGCAAGTAGCTCTGGGGCCAACGTCCTGACTTTC.

This clonotype came up a few times. The chain employs TRBV5-1 and TRBJ1-6; D may be TRBD1 (6 bases). CDR3 length: 18 residues. CDR1 and CDR2 (germline): SGHRS, YFSETQ. V lost 2 bases and J 7 bases, leaving 22 bases between the germline ends. The CDR3, as DNA: TGCGCCAGCAGCTTTACGTACCTCCGACAGGTTCCCAATTCACCCCTCCACTTT. Translation: CASSFTYLRQVPNSPLHF.

Many counts were recorded for this clonotype. V usage is TRBV2 and J usage is TRBJ2-2; 7 bases align to TRBD2. The V gene end was trimmed by 11 bases and the J gene end by 5 bases; junction bases not matched to a gene: 8. CDR3 size: 13 residues. Germline V lookup: CDR1 SNHLY, CDR2 FYNNEI. CDR3 region: CAGSAGPTGELFF. CDR3 coding DNA: TGTGCCGGATCAGCGGGACCAACCGGGGAGCTGTTTTTT.

This clonotype was found a few times. This rearrangement joins TRBV20-1 to TRBJ2-5, with D unresolved. CDR3 length equals 11 residues. Between the trimmed V and J ends, which lost 6 bases and 0 bases, there was a span of 5 bases. Germline values: CDR1 DFQATT, CDR2 SNEGSKA (reference sequence). The CDR3 DNA reads TGCAGTGCAAGGTACCAAGAGACCCAGTACTTC. Translation: CSARYQETQYF.

This clonotype was counted between two and nine times. The chain uses TRBV4-2 and TRBJ1-2; no clear D. V gave up 0 bases and J gave up 2 bases, with 7 bases separating them. CDR1 and CDR2 from the germline V gene are LGHNA and YNFKEQ. The CDR3 is 14 residues long. The CDR3, as DNA: TGTGCCAGCAGCCAAGATACGGCAAACTATGGCTACACCTTC. It encodes CASSQDTANYGYTF.

There are a few counts of this clonotype. The V call is TRBV7-2, the J call TRBJ1-1; D perhaps matches TRBD1 (6 bases). The CDR3 is 14 residues long. With 8 bases removed from V and 4 bases from J, the gap between germline ends came to 17 bases. Germline V CDR1 and CDR2: SGHTA, FQGNSA. CDR3 DNA: TGTGCCAGCGTGGGTGGACAGACAGGCACTGAAGCTTTCTTT. It translates to CASVGGQTGTEAFF. Variable domain in full (rest from reference TRBV7-2 and TRBJ1-1): GAGVSQSPSNKVTEKGKDVELRCDPISGHTALYWYRQSLGQGLEFLIYFQGNSAPDKSGLPSDRFSAERTGGSVSTLTIQRTQQEDSAVYLCASVGGQTGTEAFFGQGTRLTVV.

This clonotype was detected only a few times. The J gene is TRBJ2-2, the V gene TRBV3-1, with a tentative D call TRBD2 (5 bases). The CDR3 runs 14 residues. The germline V and J ends were trimmed by 1 base and 3 bases, with 6 bases remaining between them. Germline V gives CDR1 LGHDT, CDR2 YNNKEL (reference sequence). As DNA, the CDR3 is TGTGCCAGCAGCCAAGGGGAGTACACCGGGGAGCTGTTTTTT. It translates to CASSQGEYTGELFF.

This clonotype was counted at least ten times. The rearrangement uses TRBV4-3 and TRBJ1-5; D is ambiguous. The CDR3 has 14 residues. The germline V and J ends were trimmed by 0 bases and 7 bases, with 10 bases remaining between them. CDR1 is LGHNA and CDR2 is YSLEER in the germline V gene. This CDR3 reads CASSQEPGYQPQHF. In DNA, the CDR3 is TGCGCCAGCAGCCAAGAACCAGGCTACCAGCCCCAGCATTTT.

This clonotype has more than one count but fewer than ten. The J gene is TRBJ1-2, the V gene TRBV18, with D perhaps TRBD1 (5 bases). From germline, CDR1 is KGHSH and CDR2 LQKENI. This CDR3 comprises 12 residues. Trimming stripped 5 bases from V and 12 bases from J, with 16 bases between. Here the CDR3 reads CASSFTQVWDTF. CDR3 sequence (DNA): TGTGCCAGCTCATTCACACAGGTTTGGGACACCTTC.